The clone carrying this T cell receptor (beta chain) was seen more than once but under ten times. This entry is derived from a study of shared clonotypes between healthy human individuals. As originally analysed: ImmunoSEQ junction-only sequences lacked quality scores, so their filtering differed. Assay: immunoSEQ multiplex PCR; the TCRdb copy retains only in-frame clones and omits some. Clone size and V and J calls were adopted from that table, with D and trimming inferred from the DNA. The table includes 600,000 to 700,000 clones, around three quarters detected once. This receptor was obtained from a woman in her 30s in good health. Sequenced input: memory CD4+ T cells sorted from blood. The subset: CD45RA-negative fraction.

The CDR3 coding sequence is TGCGCCAGCAGGGGGTCTGGAGAGACCCAGTACTTC. Residues: CASRGSGETQYF. The chain has TRBV5-1 and TRBJ2-5; D gene unclear. V dropped 5 bases and J dropped 4 bases, with 9 bases sitting between them. The CDR3 extends over 12 amino acids. Germline V gene lookup returns CDR1 SGHRS and CDR2 YFSETQ.